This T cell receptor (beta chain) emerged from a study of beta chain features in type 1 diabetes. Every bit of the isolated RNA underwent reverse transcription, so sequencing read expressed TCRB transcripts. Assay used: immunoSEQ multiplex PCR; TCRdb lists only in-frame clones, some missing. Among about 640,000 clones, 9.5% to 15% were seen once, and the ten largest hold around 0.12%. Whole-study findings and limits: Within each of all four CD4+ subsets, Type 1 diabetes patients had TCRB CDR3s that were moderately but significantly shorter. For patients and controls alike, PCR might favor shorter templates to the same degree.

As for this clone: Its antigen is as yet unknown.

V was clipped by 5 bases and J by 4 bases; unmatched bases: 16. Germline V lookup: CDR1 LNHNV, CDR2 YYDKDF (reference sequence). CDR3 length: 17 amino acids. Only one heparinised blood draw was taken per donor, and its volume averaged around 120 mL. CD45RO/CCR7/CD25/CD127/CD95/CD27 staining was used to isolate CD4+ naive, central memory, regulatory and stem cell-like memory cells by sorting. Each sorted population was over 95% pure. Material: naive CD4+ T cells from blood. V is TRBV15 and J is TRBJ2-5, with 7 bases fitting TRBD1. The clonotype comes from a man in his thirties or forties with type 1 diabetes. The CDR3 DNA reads TGTGCCACCAGCCCCCGTCGACAGGGCAGGGGCCCAGAGACCCAGTACTTC. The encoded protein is CATSPRRQGRGPETQYF.